The next 31 T cell receptor beta chains were all read from a single sample in a study of early T cells in non-severe SARS-CoV-2 infection. MiXCR was run by TCRdb on the 5' RACE reads, yielding one entry per CDR3 protein. Among fewer than 80,000 distinct CDR3 sequences, about 12% were seen once, and the ten largest hold approximately 1.2%. Source: whole blood, taken at baseline. These receptors originate from an adult who was a healthcare worker with PCR-confirmed SARS-CoV-2 infection or an uninfected control (not recorded which). The donor label of this sample is uncertain.

This clonotype was detected a few times. The chain has TRBV4-2 and TRBJ1-2, with D uncertain. CDR1 is LGHNA and CDR2 is YNFKEQ in the germline V gene. Trimming pared 0 bases from V and 4 bases from J, leaving 15 bases between. The length of the CDR3 is 16 residues. In nucleotides, the CDR3 is TGTGCCAGCAGCCAAGAAAAAATACAGCTTGGCTATGGCTACACCTTC. The encoded protein is CASSQEKIQLGYGYTF.

This clonotype appeared a few times. The chain carries TRBV5-5 and TRBJ1-3; D is uncertain. CDR3 length: 16 amino acids. CDR1 SGHKS and CDR2 YYEKEE come from the germline V gene (reference sequence). V shed 4 bases and J shed 0 bases, with 14 bases lying between them. The chain's CDR3 is CASSPMWVLSGNTIYF. The DNA for the CDR3 is TGTGCCAGCAGCCCAATGTGGGTCCTCTCTGGAAACACCATATATTTT.

This clonotype was counted between two and nine times. The V gene is TRBV12-3 or TRBV12-4, the J gene TRBJ2-4; tentative D call: TRBD1 (6 bases). The germline V and J ends were trimmed by 1 base and 0 bases, with 10 bases remaining between them. The CDR3 sequence is 16 residues long. The CDR3 spells CASSLGQGLAKNIQYF. CDR3 coding DNA: TGTGCCAGCAGTTTAGGTCAGGGGCTAGCCAAAAACATTCAGTACTTC.

The rearrangement links TRBV5-1 to TRBJ2-5; D remains unclear. The germline V and J ends were trimmed by 5 bases and 2 bases, with 10 bases remaining between them. The CDR3 length is 13 residues. In germline, CDR1 is SGHRS, CDR2 YFSETQ. Here the CDR3 reads CASSSQRQETQYF. CDR3 nucleotides: TGCGCCAGCAGTTCTCAGAGGCAAGAGACCCAGTACTTC.

This chain joins TRBV5-1 and TRBJ1-1; D possibly corresponds to TRBD1 (5 bases). CDR1 is SGHRS and CDR2 is YFSETQ in the germline V gene. The germline V and J ends were trimmed by 0 bases and 1 base, with 7 bases remaining between them. The CDR3 consists of 14 residues. CDR3 nucleotides: TGCGCCAGCAGCTTGGCAGGGAAGAACACTGAAGCTTTCTTT. It is translated as CASSLAGKNTEAFF.

The CDR3 sequence is CSAWDGGNSPLHF. The DNA for the CDR3 is TGCAGTGCCTGGGACGGGGGCAATTCACCCCTCCACTTT. This chain links TRBV20-1 with TRBJ1-6, with D possibly being TRBD1 (6 bases). V was pared by 6 bases and J by 7 bases, with 13 bases between. Germline CDR1 DFQATT, CDR2 SNEGSKA (reference sequence). This CDR3 has 13 amino acids.

The chain employs TRBV6-2 or TRBV6-3 and TRBJ1-1, with no clear D. The CDR3 has 12 residues. The V and J ends lost 4 bases and 7 bases respectively, with 10 bases between them. Per the germline V gene, CDR1 is MNHEY and CDR2 is SVGEGT. Here the CDR3 reads CASSLIGIEAFF. The CDR3 region has the DNA TGTGCCAGCAGTTTGATTGGAATTGAAGCTTTCTTT.

The CDR3 is CASSQGQGGNYGYTF. The CDR3, as DNA: TGTGCCAGCAGTCAGGGACAGGGGGGTAACTATGGCTACACCTTC. This chain connects TRBV6-6 to TRBJ1-2, with 11 bases fitting TRBD1. The germline CDR1 and CDR2 sequences are MNHNY and SVGAGI (reference sequence). The CDR3 runs 15 residues. After removal of 5 bases from V and 1 base from J, the junction contained 3 bases not matched to a gene.

The J gene is TRBJ2-1, the V gene TRBV24-1, with a tentative D call TRBD1 (6 bases). The CDR3 is made up of 13 amino acids. Germline V lookup: CDR1 KGHDR, CDR2 SFDVKD. V was shortened by 7 bases and J by 7 bases, with 13 bases between the two germline ends. In DNA, the CDR3 is TGTGCCACCAGCGAAGTACAGGGAAATGAGCAGTTCTTC. Its translation: CATSEVQGNEQFF.

This rearrangement joins TRBV10-3 to TRBJ2-3; unclear D gene. The CDR3 is 13 residues long. Per germline, CDR1 ENHRY and CDR2 SYGVKD. V dropped 8 bases and J dropped 6 bases, with 15 bases sitting between them. DNA for the CDR3: TGTGCCATCGGTGGGAATTTGATGGATACGCAGTATTTT. Translated, it gives CAIGGNLMDTQYF.

There are a few counts of this clonotype. V gene TRBV19 combines with J gene TRBJ2-1, with 9 nucleotides matching TRBD2. This CDR3 contains 15 residues. V lost 6 bases, J lost 3 bases, and 6 bases stayed unmatched. CDR1 is LNHDA, CDR2 SQIVND, per germline (reference sequence). The CDR3 DNA sequence: TGTGCCAGTAGGACCCTAGCGGGGAGCTACAATGAGCAGTTCTTC. This encodes CASRTLAGSYNEQFF. The whole variable domain, remainder taken from reference TRBV19 and TRBJ2-1, is DGGITQSPKYLFRKEGQNVTLSCEQNLNHDAMYWYRQDPGQGLRLIYYSQIVNDFQKGDIAEGYSVSREKKESFPLTVTSAQKNPTAFYLCASRTLAGSYNEQFFGPGTRLTVL.

The chain employs TRBV5-1 and TRBJ2-7; TRBD1 matches at 12 bases. The J segment lost 5 bases and the V segment lost 0 bases, leaving 3 bases of the junction unmatched. Looked up from germline, CDR1 is SGHRS and CDR2 is YFSETQ. The length of the CDR3 is 15 residues. The CDR3 spells CASSLAGTGGHEQYV. In DNA, the CDR3 is TGCGCCAGCAGCTTGGCAGGGACAGGGGGCCACGAGCAGTACGTC.

This clonotype was seen at least ten times. V and J are TRBV11-2 and TRBJ2-7; D gene unclear. This CDR3 has 14 amino acids. Deletions cut 2 bases from V and 1 base from J, with 9 bases between. Germline V gene sequence: CDR1 SGHAT, CDR2 FQNNGV. CDR3 residues: CASSLYTASYEQYV. CDR3 coding DNA: TGTGCCAGCAGCTTATATACAGCTTCCTACGAGCAGTACGTC.

At least ten counts were recorded for this clonotype. The V call is TRBV4-1, the J call TRBJ1-6; D is ambiguous. Looked up from germline, CDR1 is MGHRA and CDR2 is YSYEKL. This CDR3 is 16 amino acids long. Trimming removed 3 bases at V and 0 bases at J, with 9 bases between. The CDR3 protein is CASSHTDTSYNSPLHF. The CDR3, as DNA: TGCGCCAGCAGCCACACCGACACCTCCTATAATTCACCCCTCCACTTT.

This clonotype was counted a few times. The chain combines TRBV27 with TRBJ2-1; D is ambiguous. In germline, CDR1 is MNHEY, CDR2 SMNVEV (reference sequence). There are 14 residues in the CDR3. Trimming pared 4 bases from V and 0 bases from J, leaving 7 bases between. The CDR3 bases are TGTGCCAGCAGTTCCGGGCGCTCCTACAATGAGCAGTTCTTC. This codes for CASSSGRSYNEQFF.

This sequence joins TRBV20-1 and TRBJ2-1, with 7 positions matching TRBD1. The CDR3 loop spans 15 amino acids. The germline V gene has CDR1 DFQATT and CDR2 SNEGSKA (reference sequence). J lost 6 bases, V lost 3 bases, and 11 bases had no gene match. For the CDR3, the DNA is TGCAGTGCTAGGGACCTAGGCTCAGGGGGCAATGAGCAGTTCTTC. This translates into CSARDLGSGGNEQFF.

This clonotype appeared a few times. The chain couples TRBV6-5 to TRBJ1-5, with D hard to call. V was pared by 8 bases and J by 4 bases, with 18 bases between. Germline CDR1 is MNHEY and CDR2 is SVGAGI. The CDR3 totals 15 residues. In nucleotides, the CDR3 is TGTGCCAGCGCTCCTTGGTCGGGCCCTAATCAGCCCCAGCATTTT. Amino acids: CASAPWSGPNQPQHF.

This clonotype was found a few times. The CDR3 loop is CASSESKGRTINEQFF. The CDR3 DNA follows: TGCGCCAGCAGTGAGTCTAAGGGCAGGACGATCAATGAGCAGTTCTTC. This chain links TRBV10-1 with TRBJ2-1; no clear D. Trimming removed 0 bases from V and 6 bases from J, with 15 bases in between. Germline CDR1 reads WNHNN; CDR2 reads SYGVQD (reference sequence). This CDR3 has 16 amino acids.

V usage is TRBV6-6 and J usage is TRBJ2-3; D not resolved. The CDR3 totals 14 residues. The germline V gene has CDR1 MNHNY and CDR2 SVGAGI (reference sequence). V lost 6 bases to trimming and J lost 3 bases, with 13 bases between them. The CDR3 loop is CASRPFLDTDTQYF. CDR3 coding DNA: TGTGCCAGCAGACCCTTTCTGGATACAGATACGCAGTATTTT.

There are a few counts of this clonotype. The J gene is TRBJ2-3, the V gene TRBV5-1; 10 bases line up with TRBD1. The trim removed 3 bases at V and 8 bases at J, leaving 9 bases unmatched. The CDR3 spans 15 residues. Germline V gene lookup returns CDR1 SGHRS and CDR2 YFSETQ. CDR3 DNA: TGCGCCAGCAGCTCCGAGACAGGGGGCCTTGGTACGCAGTATTTT. Protein: CASSSETGGLGTQYF.

The table lists this clonotype with a few counts. The CDR3 bases are TGTGCCAGCAGCTGGACTAGCGGGGTCTACAATGAGCAGTTCTTC. Translated, it gives CASSWTSGVYNEQFF. The chain combines TRBV5-8 with TRBJ2-1; TRBD2 matches 12 bases. The junction had 1 base not matched to a gene; V was cut back by 3 bases and J by 3 bases. CDR3 length: 15 amino acids. Looked up from germline, CDR1 is SGHTS and CDR2 is YDEGEE.

In regard to this clonotype: It may be a read error: a sequence one base away is much more abundant. The conserved final phenylalanine or tryptophan is absent from the CDR3, which likely points to a read error. It is unclear where the CDR3 begins or ends on the DNA, so no DNA is shown, and the CDR3 is as TCRdb lists it. V and J are TRBV20-1 and TRBJ2-7; the table's D call TRBD1 went unverified against the DNA. Germline V gene lookup returns CDR1 DFQATT and CDR2 SNEGSKA (reference sequence). Inclusive of both ends, the CDR3 amounts to 11 amino acids. The CDR3 sequence: CSAIYVDTGSD.

This clonotype was seen only a few times. The genes are TRBV2 and TRBJ2-7, with TRBD2 identical over 14 bases. CDR1 SNHLY and CDR2 FYNNEI come from the germline V gene. The CDR3 consists of 18 residues. Unmatched junction bases numbered 6, after V lost 2 bases and J lost 0 bases. The CDR3: CASSEFGLAGGHSYEQYV. The DNA for the CDR3 is TGTGCCAGCAGTGAATTTGGACTAGCGGGGGGACACTCCTACGAGCAGTACGTC.

The chain links TRBV4-1 to TRBJ1-1, with D perhaps matching TRBD1 (5 bases). The germline V gene has CDR1 MGHRA and CDR2 YSYEKL. The V gene lost 8 bases and the J gene lost 2 bases, with 15 bases spanning the gap. The CDR3 has 14 residues. CDR3 loop: CASSDGGLNTEAFF. Written as DNA, the CDR3 is TGCGCCAGCTCCGACGGGGGTCTCAACACTGAAGCTTTCTTT.

This clonotype was seen only a few times. The chain is built from TRBV6-4 and TRBJ2-2, with 8 positions matching TRBD2. CDR1 is MRHNA and CDR2 is SNTAGT in the germline V gene. The length of the CDR3 is 16 residues. Losses at the gene ends were 0 bases for V and 7 bases for J; bases not matched to a gene: 7. The CDR3 is CASSDSPLAGNGELFF. As DNA, the CDR3 is TGTGCCAGCAGTGACTCGCCTCTAGCGGGCAACGGGGAGCTGTTTTTT.

CDR3 nucleotides: TGTGCCAGCAGCCAAGTGGGAAGGGTGGGCACTGAAGCTTTCTTT. It is translated as CASSQVGRVGTEAFF. The genes are TRBV3-1 and TRBJ1-1; D unclear. There are 15 residues in the CDR3. V was cut by 1 base and J by 4 bases, with 13 bases left in between. CDR1 and CDR2 from the germline V gene are LGHDT and YNNKEL (reference sequence). The full variable domain, with the rest looked up from reference TRBV3-1 and TRBJ1-1, is DTAVSQTPKYLVTQMGNDKSIKCEQNLGHDTMYWYKQDSKKFLKIMFSYNNKELIINETVPNRFSPKSPDKAHLNLHINSLELGDSAVYFCASSQVGRVGTEAFFGQGTRLTVV.

This clonotype was recorded a few times. This chain connects TRBV6-6 to TRBJ2-7; unclear D gene. The CDR3 has 14 amino acids. Germline V gives CDR1 MNHNY, CDR2 SVGAGI (reference sequence). The V and J ends lost 5 bases and 6 bases respectively, with 17 bases between them. The CDR3: CASSAGRESSEQYV. The CDR3 nucleotides are TGTGCCAGCAGTGCCGGAAGGGAATCCAGCGAGCAGTACGTC.

In its sample, this clonotype was seen a few times. This chain connects TRBV30 to TRBJ1-6; D is unclear. The germline CDR1 and CDR2 sequences are GTSNPN and SVGIG (reference sequence). V lost 5 bases and J lost 3, with 8 bases in between. This CDR3 contains 13 residues. The CDR3 DNA reads TGTGCCTGGGCCGTTGGCTATAATTCACCCCTCCACTTT. Its protein product is CAWAVGYNSPLHF.

This clonotype was observed a few times. The V and J genes are TRBV7-3 and TRBJ2-2, with D perhaps given as TRBD1 or TRBD2 (5 bases each). This CDR3 is built from 16 residues. CDR1 SGHTA and CDR2 FQGTGA come from the germline V gene. Deletions cut 2 bases from V and 4 bases from J, with 14 bases between. The CDR3 region is CASSLWGRGGTGELFF. Written as DNA, the CDR3 is TGTGCCAGCAGCTTATGGGGGAGAGGTGGCACCGGGGAGCTGTTTTTT.

This clonotype was counted at least ten times. The chain has TRBV28 and TRBJ2-1, with TRBD2 matching over 9 bases. The V gene's germline CDR1 is MDHEN and CDR2 SYDVKM. The ends lost 7 bases at V and 0 bases at J; junction bases unmatched: 10. The CDR3 is made up of 17 amino acids. The CDR3 DNA reads TGTGCCAGCATGATAGCGGGGGATCGGAGCTCCTACAATGAGCAGTTCTTC. Translated: CASMIAGDRSSYNEQFF.

The rearrangement uses TRBV12-3 or TRBV12-4 and TRBJ1-4; D is undetermined. There are 15 residues in the CDR3. Trimming pared 4 bases from V and 5 bases from J, leaving 14 bases between. CDR3 coding DNA: TGTGCCAGCAGTTCATCACAGAACCTCAATGAAAAACTGTTTTTT. This encodes CASSSSQNLNEKLFF.